The 8 T cell receptor beta chains below were found in one sample sequenced in a study of technical replicates of blood from a few donors. The protocol was immunoSEQ multiplex PCR, while the TCRdb copy is restricted to in-frame clones and leaves out a portion. The sample lists about 50,000 clones, around 90% seen once, with roughly 3.9% in the top ten. The specimen was PBMCs. The receptors here all came from a human donor in good health. Some clones in this sample may be carry-over from other donors' samples.

The chain uses TRBV7-9 and TRBJ1-5; tentative D call: TRBD1 (5 bases). CDR1 SEHNR and CDR2 FQNEAQ come from the germline V gene (reference sequence). The CDR3 is made up of 14 amino acids. V was cut by 1 base and J by 2 bases, with 6 bases left in between. CDR3 sequence reads: CASSLGRGNQPQHF. CDR3 DNA: TGTGCCAGCAGCTTAGGCAGGGGCAATCAGCCCCAGCATTTT.

V usage is TRBV5-4 and J usage is TRBJ2-2, with 10 bases identical to TRBD1. This CDR3 has 15 amino acids. The ends lost 3 bases at V and 5 bases at J; junction bases unmatched: 4. CDR1 is SGHNT, CDR2 YYREEE, per germline (reference sequence). CDR3 residues: CASSWDRGGTGELFF. CDR3 DNA: TGTGCCAGCAGCTGGGACAGGGGAGGGACCGGGGAGCTGTTTTTT.

The CDR3 sequence is CASSLGQGTGGYTF. The CDR3 DNA is TGTGCCAGCAGCTTAGGACAGGGGACAGGTGGCTACACCTTC. J is TRBJ1-2 and V is TRBV7-2; 8 positions agree with TRBD1. The CDR3 is made up of 14 amino acids. With 1 base clipped from V and 7 bases from J, the junction kept 5 bases outside the gene matches. In germline, CDR1 is SGHTA, CDR2 FQGNSA.

V usage is TRBV7-3 and J usage is TRBJ2-7; 10 bases fit TRBD1. The CDR3 is made up of 14 amino acids. V was pared by 5 bases and J by 4 bases, with 5 bases of the junction left unmatched. CDR1 SGHTA and CDR2 FQGTGA come from the germline V gene. The CDR3 is CASSRDRGPYEQYF. CDR3 in DNA: TGTGCCAGCAGCCGCGACAGGGGGCCTTACGAGCAGTACTTC.

The chain links TRBV6-6 to TRBJ2-3; 8 nucleotides agree with TRBD1. The CDR3 covers 14 residues. The J segment lost 4 bases and the V segment lost 11 bases, leaving 11 bases of the junction unmatched. Germline CDR1 and CDR2: MNHNY and SVGAGI (reference sequence). The DNA of the CDR3 is TGTGCCGTGCACCGGGACAGGTTCGCAGATACGCAGTATTTT. As protein: CAVHRDRFADTQYF.

The V call is TRBV4-3, the J call TRBJ1-1; no definite D call. The germline V gene encodes CDR1 LGHNA and CDR2 YSLEER. Trimming left V 0 bases short and J 5 bases short, with 7 bases between. The CDR3 runs to 13 residues. DNA of the CDR3: TGCGCCAGCAGCCAAGAGGCGGGGACTGAAGCTTTCTTT. Translation gives CASSQEAGTEAFF.

DNA of the CDR3: TGTGCCAGCAGACCCGGACTAGCGGGGACCTCCTACGAGCAGTACTTC. Translating it yields CASRPGLAGTSYEQYF. V is TRBV5-4 and J is TRBJ2-7; 12 bases fit TRBD2. Germline values: CDR1 SGHNT, CDR2 YYREEE (reference sequence). The CDR3 contains 16 residues. Unmatched junction bases numbered 6, after V lost 5 bases and J lost 0 bases.

This sequence joins TRBV29-1 and TRBJ1-1; 7 bases fit TRBD1. Trimming removed 4 bases from V and 0 bases from J; junction bases left unmatched: 8. The length of the CDR3 is 15 residues. CDR1 is SQVTM and CDR2 is ANQGSEA in the germline V gene. Written as DNA, the CDR3 is TGCAGCGTTGCCCGTCAGGGGACAGTGAACACTGAAGCTTTCTTT. Translated, it gives CSVARQGTVNTEAFF.